This T cell receptor beta chain was captured by sequencing in a study of cytomegalovirus exposure and HLA in healthy donors. Looking at the study overall: Of all 400 or so donors who were genotyped, 80% to 85% belonged to the Caucasian-associated ancestry cluster.

60 Vbeta and 13 Jbeta primers were used in PCR. This table comes from immunoSEQ multiplex PCR, and its TCRdb copy is limited to in-frame clones, with some not included. Of 90,000 to 140,000 clones listed, 15% are singletons. CDR1 is SGHTA and CDR2 is FQGNSA in the germline V gene. V was shortened by 11 bases and J by 1 base, with 17 bases between the two germline ends. This CDR3 contains 15 residues. This clone was observed a handful of times. Its antigen is as yet unknown. Study-wide findings and caveats: An analysis done earlier found most TCR beta V segments productive about 87% or about 30% of the time.

Source material: PBMCs. This receptor was obtained from a female donor in good health and CMV-seronegative. V usage is TRBV7-2 and J usage is TRBJ2-2; weak D call: TRBD2 (6 bases). CDR3 nucleotide sequence: TGTGCCGACTCACCCCCGGAGGGGAACACCGGGGAGCTGTTTTTT. Protein sequence: CADSPPEGNTGELFF. Full variable domain (remainder filled in from reference TRBV7-2 and TRBJ2-2): GAGVSQSPSNKVTEKGKDVELRCDPISGHTALYWYRQSLGQGLEFLIYFQGNSAPDKSGLPSDRFSAERTGGSVSTLTIQRTQQEDSAVYLCADSPPEGNTGELFFGEGSRLTVL.